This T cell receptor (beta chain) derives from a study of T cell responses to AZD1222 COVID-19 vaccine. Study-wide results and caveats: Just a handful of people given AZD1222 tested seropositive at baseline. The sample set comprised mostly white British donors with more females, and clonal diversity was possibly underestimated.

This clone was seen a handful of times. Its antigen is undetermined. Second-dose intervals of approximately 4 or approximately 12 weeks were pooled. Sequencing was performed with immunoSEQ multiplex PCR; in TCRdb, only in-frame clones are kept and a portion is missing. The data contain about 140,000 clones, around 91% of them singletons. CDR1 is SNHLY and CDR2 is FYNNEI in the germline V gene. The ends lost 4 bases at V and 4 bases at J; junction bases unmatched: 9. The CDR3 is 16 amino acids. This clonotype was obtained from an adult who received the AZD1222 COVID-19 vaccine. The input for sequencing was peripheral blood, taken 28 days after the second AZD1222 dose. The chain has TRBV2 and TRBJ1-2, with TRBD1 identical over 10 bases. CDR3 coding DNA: TGTGCCAGCAGTGCGAACCTCCGGGACAGGGGCTATGGCTACACCTTC. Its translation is CASSANLRDRGYGYTF.